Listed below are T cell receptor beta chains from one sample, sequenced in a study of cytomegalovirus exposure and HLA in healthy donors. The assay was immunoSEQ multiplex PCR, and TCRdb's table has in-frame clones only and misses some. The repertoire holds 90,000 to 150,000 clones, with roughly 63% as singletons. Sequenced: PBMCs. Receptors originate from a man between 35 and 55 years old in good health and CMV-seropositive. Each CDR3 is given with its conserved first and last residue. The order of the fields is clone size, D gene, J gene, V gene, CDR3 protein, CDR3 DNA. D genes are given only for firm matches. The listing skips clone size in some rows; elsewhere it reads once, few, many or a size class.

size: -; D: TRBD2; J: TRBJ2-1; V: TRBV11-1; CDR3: CASSSGLAGGNEQFF; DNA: TGTGCCAGCAGCTCCGGACTAGCGGGAGGTAATGAGCAGTTCTTC
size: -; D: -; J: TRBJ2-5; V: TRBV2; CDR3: CASSKSGAETQYF; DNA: TGTGCCAGCAGTAAATCAGGGGCCGAGACCCAGTACTTC
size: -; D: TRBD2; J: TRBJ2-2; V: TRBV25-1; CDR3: CASSDPGTSGTGELFF; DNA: TGTGCCAGCAGTGATCCCGGGACTAGCGGCACCGGGGAGCTGTTTTTT
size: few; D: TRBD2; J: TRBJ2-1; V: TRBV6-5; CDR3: CASSYGLAGVNEQFF; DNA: TGTGCCAGCAGTTACGGACTAGCGGGGGTTAATGAGCAGTTCTTC
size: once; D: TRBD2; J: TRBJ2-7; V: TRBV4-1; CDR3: CASSQDSASGVYEQYF; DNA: TGCGCCAGCAGCCAAGATAGCGCTAGCGGAGTCTACGAGCAGTACTTC
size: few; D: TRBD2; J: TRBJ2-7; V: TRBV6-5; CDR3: CASSKTSGSYEQYF; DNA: TGTGCCAGCAGCAAGACTAGCGGGAGCTACGAGCAGTACTTC
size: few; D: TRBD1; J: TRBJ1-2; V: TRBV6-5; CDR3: CASLAPGGLGYTF; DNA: TGTGCCAGCTTAGCCCCAGGGGGCCTTGGCTACACCTTC
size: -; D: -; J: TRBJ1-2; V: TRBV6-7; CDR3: CASSWGGPSGGYTF; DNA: TGTGCCAGCAGTTGGGGGGGGCCTTCGGGTGGCTACACCTTC
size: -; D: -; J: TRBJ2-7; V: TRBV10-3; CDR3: CAISGLVGEQYF; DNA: TGTGCCATCAGTGGACTAGTCGGCGAGCAGTACTTC
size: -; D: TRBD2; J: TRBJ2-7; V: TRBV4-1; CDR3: CASSQPGGTRREQYF; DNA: TGCGCCAGCAGCCAACCCGGGGGGACCCGTCGAGAGCAGTACTTC
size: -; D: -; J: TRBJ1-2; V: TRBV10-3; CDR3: CAISESLWGLSNYGYTF; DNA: TGTGCCATCAGTGAGTCTCTGTGGGGGCTGTCTAACTATGGCTACACCTTC
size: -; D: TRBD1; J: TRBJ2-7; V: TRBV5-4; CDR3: CASSLAGTGRAEQYF; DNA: TGTGCCAGCAGCTTAGCCGGGACAGGAAGGGCCGAGCAGTACTTC
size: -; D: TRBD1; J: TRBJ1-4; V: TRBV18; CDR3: CASSRTIPGQANEKLFF; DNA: TGTGCCAGCTCACGTACGATTCCGGGACAGGCTAATGAAAAACTGTTTTTT
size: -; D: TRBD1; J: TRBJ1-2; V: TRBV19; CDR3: CASTPRDREGYTF; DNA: TGTGCCAGTACCCCTCGGGACAGGGAAGGCTACACCTTC
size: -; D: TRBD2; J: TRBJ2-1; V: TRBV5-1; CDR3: CASSLRVGGAYNEQFF; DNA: TGCGCCAGCAGCTTGCGGGTGGGGGGGGCCTACAATGAGCAGTTCTTC
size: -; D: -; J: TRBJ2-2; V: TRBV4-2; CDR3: CASSQDTSGTGELFF; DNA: TGTGCCAGCAGCCAAGATACGTCAGGGACCGGGGAGCTGTTTTTT
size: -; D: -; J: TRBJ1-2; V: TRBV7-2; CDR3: CASSLGGVRGYTF; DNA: TGTGCCAGCAGCTTAGGCGGGGTTCGGGGCTACACCTTC
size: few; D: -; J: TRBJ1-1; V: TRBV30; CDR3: CAWTKSMNTEAFF; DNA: TGTGCCTGGACCAAGAGCATGAACACTGAAGCTTTCTTT
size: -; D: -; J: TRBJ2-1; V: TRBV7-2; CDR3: CASSLAPRERFF; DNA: TGTGCCAGCAGCTTAGCCCCTCGGGAGCGGTTCTTC
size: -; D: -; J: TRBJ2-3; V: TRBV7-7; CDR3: CASSLAPGDTDTQYF; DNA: TGTGCTAGCAGCTTAGCGCCAGGGGACACAGATACGCAGTATTTT
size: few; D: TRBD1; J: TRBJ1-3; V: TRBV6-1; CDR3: CASSEALFGQAGNTIYF; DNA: TGTGCCAGCAGTGAAGCGTTGTTCGGACAGGCTGGAAACACCATATATTTT
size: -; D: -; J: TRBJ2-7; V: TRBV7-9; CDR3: CASSLALGVSVEQYF; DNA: TGTGCCAGCAGCTTGGCCTTAGGGGTCTCGGTCGAGCAGTACTTC
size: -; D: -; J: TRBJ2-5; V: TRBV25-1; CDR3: CASSESRRDNFRETQYF; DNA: TGTGCCAGCAGTGAATCCCGACGCGACAACTTCCGAGAGACCCAGTACTTC
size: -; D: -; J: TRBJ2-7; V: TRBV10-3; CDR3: CAITSATSYEQYF; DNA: TGTGCCATCACTAGCGCTACATCCTACGAGCAGTACTTC
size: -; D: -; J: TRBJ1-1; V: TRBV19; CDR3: CASSIVPQAMNTEAFF; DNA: TGTGCCAGTAGTATAGTCCCACAGGCTATGAACACTGAAGCTTTCTTT
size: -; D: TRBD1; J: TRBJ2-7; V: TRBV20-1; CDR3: CSAGQGPEQYF; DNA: TGCAGTGCAGGACAGGGACCCGAGCAGTACTTC
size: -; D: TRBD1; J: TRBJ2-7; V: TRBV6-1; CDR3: CASSEISTGISSYEQYF; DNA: TGTGCCAGCAGTGAAATCTCGACAGGGATTAGCTCCTACGAGCAGTACTTC
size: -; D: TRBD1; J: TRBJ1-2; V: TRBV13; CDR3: CASSGRDRNYGYTF; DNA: TGTGCCAGCAGCGGCCGGGACAGGAACTATGGCTACACCTTC
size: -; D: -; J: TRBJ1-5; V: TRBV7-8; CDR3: CASSHRFLANQPQHF; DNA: TGTGCCAGCAGCCATCGGTTTCTTGCTAATCAGCCCCAGCATTTT
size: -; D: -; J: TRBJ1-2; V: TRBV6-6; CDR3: CASSYETDGYTF; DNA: TGTGCCAGCAGTTACGAGACAGATGGCTACACCTTC
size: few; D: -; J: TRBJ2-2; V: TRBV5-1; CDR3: CASSGDTGTGELFF; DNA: TGCGCCAGCAGCGGGGACACCGGCACCGGGGAGCTGTTTTTT
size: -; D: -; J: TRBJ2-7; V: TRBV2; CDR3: CASSVQARAYEQYF; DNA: TGTGCCAGCAGTGTTCAGGCGAGGGCCTACGAGCAGTACTTC